This T cell receptor beta chain was observed in a study of T cell repertoires in cytomegalovirus infection. In the study overall: A matching HLA type, together with CMV infection, was signaled by public TCR beta signatures. Study-wide findings and caveats: Cumulated frequencies of public TCR beta families served to identify carriers of CMV plus the relevant HLA. Ex vivo, HLA-C-restricted CMV-specific TCR beta clonotypes prevailed over the rest of the response.

TCRdb reprocessed the reads with MiXCR, giving one entry per CDR3 protein. The table lists roughly 720,000 distinct CDR3 sequences, 35% to 45% of them singletons, with 2.8% in the top ten. For this clonotype: Its target is unknown.

The CDR3 runs to 13 residues. Germline V gene sequence: CDR1 MNHEY, CDR2 SMNVEV (reference sequence). V lost 6 bases to trimming and J lost 5 bases, with 11 bases between them. The TCR was taken from a human donor in good health (CMV status not recorded). Some clones in this sample may be carry-over from other donors' samples. Source material: PBMCs. This sequence joins TRBV27 and TRBJ2-4; tentatively, D is TRBD2 (6 bases). CDR3 DNA sequence: TGTGCCAGCAGAGGGTCGGGGGAAAACATTCAGTACTTC. Translating it yields CASRGSGENIQYF.